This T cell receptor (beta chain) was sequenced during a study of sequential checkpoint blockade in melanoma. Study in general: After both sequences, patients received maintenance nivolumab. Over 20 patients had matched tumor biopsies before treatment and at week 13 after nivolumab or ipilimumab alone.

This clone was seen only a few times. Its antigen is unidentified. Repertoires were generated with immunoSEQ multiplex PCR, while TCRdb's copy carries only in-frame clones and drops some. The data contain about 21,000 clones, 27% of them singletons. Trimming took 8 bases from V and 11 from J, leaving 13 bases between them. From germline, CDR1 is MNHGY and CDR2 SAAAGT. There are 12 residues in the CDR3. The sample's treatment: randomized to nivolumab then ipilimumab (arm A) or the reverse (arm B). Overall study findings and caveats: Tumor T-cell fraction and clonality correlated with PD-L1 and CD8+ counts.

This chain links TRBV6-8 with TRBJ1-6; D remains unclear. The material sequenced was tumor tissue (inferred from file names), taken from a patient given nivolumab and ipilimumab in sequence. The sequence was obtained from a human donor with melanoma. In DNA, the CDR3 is TGTGCCAGCCGCCAGAACGCAGCACCCCTCCACTTT. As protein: CASRQNAAPLHF.